One and the same sample provided the 14 T cell receptor beta chains below, sequenced in a study of blood T cell repertoires in COVID-19. The data were produced by immunoSEQ multiplex PCR, yet TCRdb's version contains in-frame clones alone and is incomplete. The table includes about 160,000 clones, approximately 77% detected once. The source material was peripheral blood. The receptors stem from a woman aged 80 or over with active or convalescent COVID-19.

The CDR3 nucleotides are TGTGCCAGCAGCTTGGCCGCCAGGGGGCGTGGTAGCAATCAGCCCCAGCATTTT. It codes for CASSLAARGRGSNQPQHF. The V gene is TRBV5-8, the J gene TRBJ1-5; TRBD1 agrees at 8 bases. The CDR3 consists of 18 residues. V dropped 0 bases and J dropped 0; count of bases not matched to a gene: 8. Germline loops: CDR1 SGHTS, CDR2 YDEGEE.

The chain recombines TRBV6-1 with TRBJ1-5; tentative D call: TRBD1 (6 bases). Deletions cut 2 bases from V and 5 bases from J, with 10 bases between. The germline V gene has CDR1 MNHNS and CDR2 SASEGT. The CDR3 totals 14 residues. CDR3 sequence (DNA): TGTGCCAGCAGTGAAACGGGACACTATCAGCCCCAGCATTTT. This encodes CASSETGHYQPQHF.

This sequence joins TRBV20-1 and TRBJ1-2, with unresolved D. This CDR3 comprises 13 residues. Germline V gene lookup returns CDR1 DFQATT and CDR2 SNEGSKA (reference sequence). The V end was cut by 3 bases, the J end by 4 bases, with 12 bases between. The CDR3 bases are TGCAGTGCTAGTGGGCAGGCTGGCTATGGCTACACCTTC. Translated, it gives CSASGQAGYGYTF.

This chain uses TRBV6-5 with TRBJ1-2; TRBD1 agrees at 7 bases. This CDR3 region has 13 residues. CDR1 is MNHEY and CDR2 is SVGAGI in the germline V gene. Trimming removed 6 bases from V and 2 bases from J; junction bases left unmatched: 3. The chain's CDR3 is CASSLTGNYGYTF. CDR3 bases: TGTGCCAGCAGCCTGACAGGGAACTATGGCTACACCTTC.

V is TRBV11-2 and J is TRBJ1-2; D not resolved. This CDR3 comprises 13 residues. Between the trimmed V and J ends, which lost 5 bases and 8 bases, there was a span of 15 bases. Germline CDR1 and CDR2: SGHAT and FQNNGV. As DNA, the CDR3 is TGTGCCAGCAGCGTGGAGCCACGGGTCGGCTACACCTTC. Translating gives CASSVEPRVGYTF.

V gene TRBV19 combines with J gene TRBJ1-2, with D unresolved. CDR1 LNHDA and CDR2 SQIVND come from the germline V gene (reference sequence). V was pared by 6 bases and J by 7 bases, with 12 bases between. The CDR3 length is 12 residues. This CDR3 reads CASRPTPGGYTF. CDR3 nucleotide sequence: TGTGCCAGTAGACCGACCCCGGGTGGCTACACCTTC.

This sequence joins TRBV28 and TRBJ1-6, with D tentatively TRBD1 (6 bases). CDR1 is MDHEN, CDR2 SYDVKM, per germline. Trimming pared 7 bases from V and 1 base from J, leaving 20 bases between. This CDR3 contains 18 residues. This CDR3 is CASTPYGQGSSYNSPLHF. For the CDR3, the DNA is TGTGCCAGCACCCCTTACGGGCAGGGGAGTTCCTATAATTCACCCCTCCACTTT.

The chain carries TRBV11-3 and TRBJ2-6, with D perhaps TRBD2 (6 bases). Germline CDR1 and CDR2: SGHNT and YENEEA. The CDR3 has 15 amino acids. V was cut by 5 bases and J by 4 bases, with 12 bases left in between. The CDR3: CASSPGTPGANVLTF. As DNA, the CDR3 is TGTGCCAGCAGCCCTGGGACTCCCGGGGCCAACGTCCTGACTTTC.

This clone showed up just a few times. This chain links TRBV18 with TRBJ1-1, with D possibly being TRBD1 (5 bases). V lost 3 bases to trimming and J lost 1 base, with 15 bases between them. This CDR3 spans 16 amino acids. Germline assignment: CDR1 KGHSH and CDR2 LQKENI. The CDR3 sequence is CASSPQIEQENTEAFF. The CDR3 DNA follows: TGTGCCAGCTCACCTCAGATCGAACAGGAGAACACTGAAGCTTTCTTT.

This clone was seen only a few times. The sample contains more than one DNA sequence encoding this CDR3. The chain carries TRBV7-8 and TRBJ1-3, with 7 bases matching TRBD1. With V trimmed by 5 bases and J by 0 bases, 4 bases remained unmatched. The CDR3 loop spans 15 amino acids. In germline, CDR1 is SGHVS, CDR2 FQNEAQ. CDR3 residues: CASSPRTGSGNTIYF. In nucleotides, the CDR3 is TGTGCCAGCAGCCCTCGGACAGGCTCTGGAAACACCATATATTTT.

The CDR3 DNA reads TGTGCCAGTAACCCAGGGGGACTCAACCAAGAGACCCAGTACTTC. It translates to CASNPGGLNQETQYF. The chain recombines TRBV19 with TRBJ2-5; D possibly corresponds to TRBD1 (7 bases). The CDR3 is 15 residues long. Per the germline V gene, CDR1 is LNHDA and CDR2 is SQIVND (reference sequence). V shed 7 bases and J shed 0 bases, with 15 bases lying between them. Using reference TRBV19 and TRBJ2-5 for the parts outside the CDR3, the full variable domain is DGGITQSPKYLFRKEGQNVTLSCEQNLNHDAMYWYRQDPGQGLRLIYYSQIVNDFQKGDIAEGYSVSREKKESFPLTVTSAQKNPTAFYLCASNPGGLNQETQYFGPGTRLLVL.

With respect to this clone: The sample has other DNA sequences that encode this CDR3 too. The V call is TRBV11-1, the J call TRBJ2-1; TRBD2 matches at 10 bases. CDR1 is SGHAT, CDR2 FQDESV, per germline (reference sequence). V lost 1 base to trimming and J lost 1 base; unmatched junction nucleotides: 1. The CDR3 contains 16 residues. The CDR3 loop is CASSLELAGSYNEQFF. The CDR3 DNA reads TGTGCCAGCAGCTTAGAACTAGCGGGATCCTACAATGAGCAGTTCTTC.

The sample holds a few counts of this clone. The gene calls are TRBV6-1 and TRBJ1-2, with 7 bases lining up with TRBD1. Per the germline V gene, CDR1 is MNHNS and CDR2 is SASEGT. This CDR3 is 16 amino acids long. With 0 bases clipped from V and 3 bases from J, the junction kept 7 bases outside the gene matches. The CDR3: CASSEAGQFFHYGYTF. The CDR3 DNA reads as TGTGCCAGCAGTGAAGCGGGACAGTTTTTCCACTATGGCTACACCTTC.

This chain uses TRBV4-1 with TRBJ1-5; 10 nucleotides line up with TRBD1. CDR3 size: 17 residues. V dropped 4 bases and J dropped 6; count of bases not matched to a gene: 12. Germline V gene data show CDR1 as MGHRA and CDR2 as YSYEKL. The CDR3: CASSRAWGQGMGQPQHF. Written as DNA, the CDR3 is TGCGCCAGCAGCCGAGCGTGGGGACAGGGGATGGGTCAGCCCCAGCATTTT.